What follows are 21 T cell receptor beta chains derived from one specimen sequenced in a study of long-term antiretroviral therapy in people with HIV. Survey-level immunoSEQ v3.0 assays were run. The repertoire was sequenced with immunoSEQ multiplex PCR; TCRdb's copy has only in-frame clones and lacks some. The repertoire includes around 28,000 clones, roughly 90% of them detected once, and 3.6% sits in the top ten. Sequenced material: unsorted PBMCs, taken 1.8 years after starting antiretroviral therapy. Every receptor here comes from a woman in her late teens or twenties with HIV.

This chain uses TRBV4-3 with TRBJ2-5; D tentatively reads TRBD1 or TRBD2 (6 bases each). Germline assignment: CDR1 LGHNA and CDR2 YSLEER. The CDR3 has 15 residues. V lost 0 bases and J 4 bases, leaving 12 bases between the germline ends. The DNA for the CDR3 is TGCGCCAGCAGCCAAGATCGGGGGACACGAGAGACCCAGTACTTC. Its translation: CASSQDRGTRETQYF.

The V gene is TRBV4-1, the J gene TRBJ2-5; 8 bases align to TRBD2. V dropped 6 bases and J dropped 4; count of bases not matched to a gene: 10. The CDR3 has 15 residues. Germline CDR1 is MGHRA and CDR2 is YSYEKL. Written as DNA, the CDR3 is TGCGCCAGCAGTCAATTGAGGCTAGCGGGAGAGACCCAGTACTTC. Translated: CASSQLRLAGETQYF.

This clone has only one observation. The chain has TRBV7-6 and TRBJ2-6, with D maybe TRBD2 (5 bases). Germline V gene lookup returns CDR1 SGHVS and CDR2 FNYEAQ. V gave up 3 bases and J gave up 0 bases, with 9 bases separating them. CDR3 length equals 16 residues. The CDR3 DNA reads as TGTGCCAGCAGCTTCCGACGGGACTCTGGGGCCAACGTCCTGACTTTC. This translates into CASSFRRDSGANVLTF. Based on the CDR3 plus reference TRBV7-6 and TRBJ2-6, the full variable domain is GAGVSQSPRYKVTKRGQDVALRCDPISGHVSLYWYRQALGQGPEFLTYFNYEAQQDKSGLPNDRFSAERPEGSISTLTIQRTEQRDSAMYRCASSFRRDSGANVLTFGAGSRLTVL.

The gene calls are TRBV28 and TRBJ2-4, with D perhaps matching TRBD2 (5 bases). The CDR3 contains 17 residues. The germline gives CDR1 MDHEN, CDR2 SYDVKM. Deletions cut 7 bases from V and 1 base from J, with 20 bases between. The CDR3 DNA reads as TGTGCCAGCACCACTAGAAGGGCCCTTGGCGCCAAAAACATTCAGTACTTC. Protein: CASTTRRALGAKNIQYF.

The chain joins TRBV6-6 to TRBJ1-2; D remains unclear. From germline, CDR1 is MNHNY and CDR2 SVGAGI (reference sequence). The CDR3 is 16 amino acids. V gave up 6 bases and J gave up 6 bases, with 23 bases separating them. In nucleotides, the CDR3 is TGTGCCAGCAGCTCCGGCGAGGGCGGGGTATTGGATGGCTACACCTTC. This codes for CASSSGEGGVLDGYTF.

This rearrangement joins TRBV28 to TRBJ1-5; 9 positions match TRBD1. The CDR3 runs to 16 residues. The ends lost 8 bases at V and 3 bases at J; junction bases unmatched: 11. CDR1 is MDHEN, CDR2 SYDVKM, per germline. The CDR3 loop is CASDPGTGFLNQPQHF. DNA for the CDR3: TGTGCCAGCGACCCCGGGACAGGGTTTCTCAATCAGCCCCAGCATTTT.

The chain combines TRBV27 with TRBJ2-3; the D is unclear. The CDR3 spans 16 residues. Germline V gives CDR1 MNHEY, CDR2 SMNVEV (reference sequence). The germline V and J ends were trimmed by 6 bases and 0 bases, with 16 bases remaining between them. The CDR3 loop reads CASSSGLRPSTDTQYF. As DNA, the CDR3 is TGTGCCAGCAGCAGTGGTCTGCGTCCTAGCACAGATACGCAGTATTTT.

Only a few counts were recorded for this clone. The genes are TRBV6-1 and TRBJ1-5; 8 nucleotides match TRBD1. J was trimmed by 7 bases and V by 3 bases; bases with no gene match: 11. The CDR3 spans 16 residues. CDR1 MNHNS and CDR2 SASEGT come from the germline V gene. The CDR3 loop reads CASSEGAHRGTQPQHF. The CDR3 coding sequence is TGTGCCAGCAGTGAGGGCGCCCACAGGGGGACACAGCCCCAGCATTTT.

The chain recombines TRBV10-3 with TRBJ2-7; 10 nucleotides align to TRBD2. J gave up 4 bases and V 7 bases, and 16 bases lay outside the gene matches. The CDR3 sequence is 17 residues long. Germline CDR1 reads ENHRY; CDR2 reads SYGVKD. The CDR3 coding sequence is TGTGCCATCACTCTAGGGGGGCCAGCGGGAGGGAGTTACGAGCAGTACTTC. This sequence encodes CAITLGGPAGGSYEQYF.

This rearrangement joins TRBV27 to TRBJ2-1; 10 nucleotides match TRBD2. This CDR3 spans 13 amino acids. V trimming: 5 bases; J trimming: 13 bases; junction bases outside the gene matches: 8. Per the germline V gene, CDR1 is MNHEY and CDR2 is SMNVEV (reference sequence). CDR3 residues: CASSPHTSGIQFF. In DNA, the CDR3 is TGTGCCAGCAGTCCCCATACTAGCGGGATTCAGTTCTTC.

CDR3 loop: CASSSAGVGMNEQFF. CDR3 sequence (DNA): TGTGCCAGCAGCTCAGCGGGAGTCGGTATGAATGAGCAGTTCTTC. The chain has TRBV5-4 and TRBJ2-1; 8 bases are shared with TRBD2. This CDR3 spans 15 amino acids. V trimming: 3 bases; J trimming: 7 bases; junction bases outside the gene matches: 9. Germline-derived CDR1 and CDR2 are SGHNT and YYREEE (reference sequence).

This clone was detected once. The chain carries TRBV9 and TRBJ2-5, with 7 bases matching TRBD1. Trimming cost V 2 bases and J 5 bases; bases outside gene matches: 15. In germline, CDR1 is SGDLS, CDR2 YYNGEE. The CDR3 runs 17 residues. Here the CDR3 reads CASSVGDRGILGETQYF. The CDR3 DNA reads TGTGCCAGCAGCGTGGGGGACAGAGGAATTCTCGGGGAGACCCAGTACTTC.

This sequence joins TRBV27 and TRBJ2-1, with D tentatively TRBD2 (5 bases). There are 13 residues in the CDR3. Trimming pared 3 bases from V and 9 bases from J, leaving 12 bases between. CDR1 MNHEY and CDR2 SMNVEV come from the germline V gene (reference sequence). The CDR3 DNA reads TGTGCCAGCAGTTTTGAGGGCCGGATTGAGCAGTTCTTC. Translation: CASSFEGRIEQFF.

The chain employs TRBV4-3 and TRBJ1-4; 9 bases fit TRBD1. The germline V gene encodes CDR1 LGHNA and CDR2 YSLEER. This CDR3 is 14 amino acids long. J lost 6 bases, V lost 2 bases, and 1 base had no gene match. CDR3 in amino acids: CASSQWTGDEKLFF. CDR3 DNA sequence: TGCGCCAGCAGCCAATGGACAGGGGATGAAAAACTGTTTTTT.

This clone was counted a single time. The chain has TRBV27 and TRBJ1-2; D is unresolved. V gave up 4 bases and J gave up 8 bases, with 20 bases separating them. Germline V gives CDR1 MNHEY, CDR2 SMNVEV (reference sequence). This CDR3 spans 15 amino acids. DNA for the CDR3: TGTGCCAGCAGTTGGCAAGATCCCCGTTCGGGGGGCTACACCTTC. Protein: CASSWQDPRSGGYTF.

The V gene is TRBV27, the J gene TRBJ2-2; 9 bases are shared with TRBD2. The CDR3 is 17 amino acids. CDR1 and CDR2 from the germline V gene are MNHEY and SMNVEV (reference sequence). The J segment lost 2 bases and the V segment lost 3 bases, leaving 7 bases of the junction unmatched. The CDR3 loop is CASSLWAGGVNTGELFF. CDR3 in DNA: TGTGCCAGCAGTTTGTGGGCGGGAGGGGTTAACACCGGGGAGCTGTTTTTT.

V is TRBV18 and J is TRBJ2-5; D remains unclear. Germline CDR1 reads KGHSH; CDR2 reads LQKENI. The length of the CDR3 is 14 residues. V dropped 2 bases and J dropped 0 bases, with 7 bases sitting between them. CDR3 coding DNA: TGTGCCAGCTCACCAACGGAACACCAAGAGACCCAGTACTTC. Its protein is CASSPTEHQETQYF.

V usage is TRBV2 and J usage is TRBJ2-7, with unresolved D. CDR1 SNHLY and CDR2 FYNNEI come from the germline V gene. CDR3 length equals 14 residues. V was trimmed by 7 bases and J by 4 bases, leaving 17 bases between them. The CDR3, as DNA: TGTGCCAGCAATCGGGCCCTCAATATGTACGAGCAGTACTTC. It is translated as CASNRALNMYEQYF. The full variable domain, its missing parts supplied by reference TRBV2 and TRBJ2-7, is EPEVTQTPSHQVTQMGQEVILRCVPISNHLYFYWYRQILGQKVEFLVSFYNNEISEKSEIFDDQFSVERPDGSNFTLKIRSTKLEDSAMYFCASNRALNMYEQYFGPGTRLTVT.

The V call is TRBV27, the J call TRBJ2-2; 8 bases fit TRBD1. CDR1 MNHEY and CDR2 SMNVEV come from the germline V gene (reference sequence). The CDR3 length is 17 residues. V gave up 7 bases and J gave up 6 bases; unmatched junction bases: 16. The CDR3 bases are TGTGCCAGCACACAGTCCCTGGACAGGGTTTTATCCGGGGAGCTGTTTTTT. Translating it yields CASTQSLDRVLSGELFF.

The chain has TRBV19 and TRBJ1-1; TRBD1 agrees at 7 bases. The V and J ends lost 5 bases and 5 bases, in that order; junction bases with no gene match: 8. This CDR3 comprises 14 residues. Germline V CDR1 and CDR2: LNHDA, SQIVND (reference sequence). The CDR3 DNA follows: TGTGCCAGTAGTTTTACAGGGGCGGGTACTGAAGCTTTCTTT. Residues: CASSFTGAGTEAFF.

The chain combines TRBV7-2 with TRBJ2-5, with D perhaps TRBD1 (6 bases). The V end was cut by 1 base, the J end by 3 bases, with 12 bases between. The CDR3 has 15 amino acids. CDR1 is SGHTA, CDR2 FQGNSA, per germline. The CDR3 region is CASSLVQGLEETQYF. CDR3 DNA sequence: TGTGCCAGCAGCTTAGTGCAGGGGTTGGAAGAGACCCAGTACTTC.